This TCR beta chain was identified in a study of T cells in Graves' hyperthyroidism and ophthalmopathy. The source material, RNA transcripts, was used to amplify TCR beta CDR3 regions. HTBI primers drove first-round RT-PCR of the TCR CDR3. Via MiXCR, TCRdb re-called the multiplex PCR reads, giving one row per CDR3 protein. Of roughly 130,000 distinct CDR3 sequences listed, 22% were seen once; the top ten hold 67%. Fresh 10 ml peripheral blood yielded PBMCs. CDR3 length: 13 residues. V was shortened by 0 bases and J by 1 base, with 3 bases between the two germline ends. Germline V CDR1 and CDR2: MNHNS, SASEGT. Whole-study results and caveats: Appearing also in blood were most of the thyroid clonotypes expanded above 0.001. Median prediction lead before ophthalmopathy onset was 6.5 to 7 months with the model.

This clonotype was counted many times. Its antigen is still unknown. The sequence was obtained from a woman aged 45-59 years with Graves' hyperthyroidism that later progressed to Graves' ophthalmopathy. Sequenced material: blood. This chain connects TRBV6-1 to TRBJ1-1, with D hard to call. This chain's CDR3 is CASSEAQNTEAFF. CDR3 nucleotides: TGTGCCAGCAGTGAAGCACAGAACACTGAAGCTTTCTTT.